This TCR beta chain was sequenced during a study of shared clonotypes between healthy human individuals. Of note for this clone: A read error may account for a junction end that differs from germline.

Libraries were prepared by immunoSEQ multiplex PCR; TCRdb keeps only in-frame clonotypes and omits some of them. The sample shows 2.5 million or so clones, over 85% of them seen only once. The sequencing sample was made of naive CD4+ T cells sorted from blood. Subset defined: CD45RA+ positively selected. The clonotype originates from a young man in good health.

Here the CDR3 DNA reads TGTGCCAGCAACTTACAAAGGGTACCTACCACAGATACGCAGTATTTT. Translating it yields CASNLQRVPTTDTQYF. The chain uses TRBV7-9 and TRBJ2-3; D unresolved. Germline values: CDR1 SEHNR, CDR2 FQNEAQ (reference sequence). The CDR3 is 16 amino acids.